The source of this T cell receptor (beta chain) is a study of technical replicates of blood from a few donors. This table comes from immunoSEQ multiplex PCR, and its TCRdb copy is limited to in-frame clones, with some not included. The sample carries 55,000 to 65,000 clones, 65% to 90% recorded once. Germline lookup yields CDR1 SGHRS and CDR2 YFSETQ. Between the trimmed V and J ends, which lost 0 bases and 3 bases, there was a span of 10 bases. This CDR3 has 14 amino acids. What was sequenced was PBMCs. This chain links TRBV5-1 with TRBJ2-7; tentatively, D is TRBD1 (6 bases). This receptor was obtained from a human donor in good health. Some clones in this sample may be carry-over from other donors' samples. For the CDR3, the DNA is TGCGCCAGCAGCTTGGCCGACAGGAGCTACGAGCAGTACTTC. It codes for CASSLADRSYEQYF.